This T cell receptor beta chain was captured in a study of identical twins. Study-wide findings and caveats: For out-of-frame alpha sequences shared by twins, low generation probability was in excess.

This clonotype was recorded many times. Its antigen is unknown. The germline V gene encodes CDR1 SGHAT and CDR2 FQNNGV. The V gene end was trimmed by 1 base and the J gene end by 6 bases; junction bases not matched to a gene: 9. This CDR3 has 17 amino acids. TCRdb independently ran MiXCR on the 5' RACE reads; one entry per CDR3 protein. The data show approximately 700,000 distinct CDR3 sequences, with around 6% seen just once and around 1.7% held by the top ten. The sequence was obtained from a young man in good health. The specimen sequenced was naive T cells sorted from blood. The chain is built from TRBV11-2 and TRBJ2-1, with 10 positions matching TRBD2. CDR3 coding DNA: TGTGCCAGCAGCTTAGGCTCGCTAGCGGGAGCCGGCAATGAGCAGTTCTTC. Translation: CASSLGSLAGAGNEQFF.